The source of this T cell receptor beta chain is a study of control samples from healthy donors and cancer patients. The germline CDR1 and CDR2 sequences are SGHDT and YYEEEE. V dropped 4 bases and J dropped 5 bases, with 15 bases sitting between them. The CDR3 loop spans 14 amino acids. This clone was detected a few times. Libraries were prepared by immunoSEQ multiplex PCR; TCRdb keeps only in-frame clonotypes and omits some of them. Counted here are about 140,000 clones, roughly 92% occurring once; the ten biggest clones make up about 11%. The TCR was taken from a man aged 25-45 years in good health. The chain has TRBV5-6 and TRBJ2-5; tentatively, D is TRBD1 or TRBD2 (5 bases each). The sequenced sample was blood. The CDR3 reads CASSRTGPGETQYF. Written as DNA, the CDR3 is TGTGCCAGCAGCCGGACGGGACCGGGGGAGACCCAGTACTTC.